This TCR beta chain is from a study of memory CD4+ T cells and cytomegalovirus serostatus. The wider study: Of the healthy Belgian adults, 9 were CMV seropositive and 24 seronegative. Study observations and caveats: The CMV-associated TCR signature appears largely within the CD4+ memory repertoire. Repertoires predicted CMV serostatus with median bootstrapped AUC of about 0.96. Each of some 67 CMV-associated TCRbeta sequences occurred in one to five individuals.

A single count supports this clone. Its antigen is as yet unknown. The data were produced by immunoSEQ multiplex PCR, yet TCRdb's version contains in-frame clones alone and is incomplete. In the table there are roughly 60,000 clones, roughly three quarters of which are singletons. The V gene end was trimmed by 4 bases and the J gene end by 6 bases; junction bases not matched to a gene: 6. The germline gives CDR1 SGHDN, CDR2 FVKESK. This CDR3 has 14 amino acids. Single viable CD3+CD4+CD8-CD45RO+ cells were sorted as the memory CD4+ T cells. The chain couples TRBV14 to TRBJ1-2; TRBD1 matches 9 bases. The TCR originated in an adult in good health and CMV-seronegative. Sequenced sample: memory CD4+ T cells from blood. The CDR3 region has the DNA TGTGCCAGCAGCCGCTACAGGGGGCGGGATGGCTACACCTTC. Residues: CASSRYRGRDGYTF.